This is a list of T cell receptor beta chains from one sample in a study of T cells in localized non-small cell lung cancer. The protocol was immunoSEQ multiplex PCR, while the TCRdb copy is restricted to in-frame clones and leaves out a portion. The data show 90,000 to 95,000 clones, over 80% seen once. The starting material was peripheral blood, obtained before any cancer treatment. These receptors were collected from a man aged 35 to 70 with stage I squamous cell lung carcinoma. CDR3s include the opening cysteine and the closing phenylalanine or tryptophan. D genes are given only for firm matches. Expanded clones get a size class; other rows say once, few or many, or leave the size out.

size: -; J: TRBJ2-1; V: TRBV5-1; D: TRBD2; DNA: TGCGCCAGCAGCTTGATGGGGGAGGGTAAGCAGTTCTTC; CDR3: CASSLMGEGKQFF
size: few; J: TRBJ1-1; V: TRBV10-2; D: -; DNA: TGCGCCGCCTTTTCGGGGCGGAACACTGAAGCTTTCTTT; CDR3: CAAFSGRNTEAFF
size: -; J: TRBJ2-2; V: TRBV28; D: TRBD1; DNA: TGTGCCAGCAGCTCCGGGACAGGGGACACCGGGGAGCTGTTTTTT; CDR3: CASSSGTGDTGELFF
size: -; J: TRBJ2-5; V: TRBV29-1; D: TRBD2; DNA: TGCAGCGTTGAGTTACCTAGCGGGGTTCGCCACGAGACCCAGTACTTC; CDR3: CSVELPSGVRHETQYF
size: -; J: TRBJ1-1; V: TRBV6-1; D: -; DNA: TGTGCCAGCATCCCCCAGCAGGGACTTCATGAAGCTTTCTTT; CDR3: CASIPQQGLHEAFF
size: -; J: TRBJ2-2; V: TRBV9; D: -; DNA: TGTGCCAGCAGCGCCGACAGTACGAACACCGGGGAGCTGTTTTTT; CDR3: CASSADSTNTGELFF
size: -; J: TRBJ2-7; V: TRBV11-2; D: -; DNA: TGTGCCAGCAGCTTAGGATCTGTCATCTACGAGCAGTACTTC; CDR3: CASSLGSVIYEQYF
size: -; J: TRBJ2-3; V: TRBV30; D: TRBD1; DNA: TGTGCCTGGACTAATTGGGGACAGGGGTCGGGAGATACGCAGTATTTT; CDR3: CAWTNWGQGSGDTQYF
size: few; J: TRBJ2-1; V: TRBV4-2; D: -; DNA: TGTGCCAGCAGCCAAGATCGCACCGGTGAGCAGTTCTTC; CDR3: CASSQDRTGEQFF
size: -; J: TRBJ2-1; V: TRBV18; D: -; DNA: TGTGCCAGCTCACCCCCCCCGTCAGGAGGTGAGCAGTTCTTC; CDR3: CASSPPPSGGEQFF
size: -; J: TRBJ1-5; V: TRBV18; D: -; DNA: TGTGCCAGCTCACCAGGGCAGAATCAGCCCCAGCATTTT; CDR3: CASSPGQNQPQHF
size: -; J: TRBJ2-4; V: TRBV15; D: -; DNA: TGTGCCACCAGTCATACCGGGCCTTCAGAGGCCAAAAACATTCAGTACTTC; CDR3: CATSHTGPSEAKNIQYF
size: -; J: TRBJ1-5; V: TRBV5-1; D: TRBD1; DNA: TGCGCCAGCAGCTCCGGACAGGGAAGCAATCAGCCCCAGCATTTT; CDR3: CASSSGQGSNQPQHF
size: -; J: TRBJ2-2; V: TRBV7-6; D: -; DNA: TGTGCCAGCAGCTTAGTCCACCTGAACACCGGGGAGCTGTTTTTT; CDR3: CASSLVHLNTGELFF
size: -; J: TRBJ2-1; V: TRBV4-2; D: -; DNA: TGTGCCAGCAGACTCAGCCGTAATGAGCAGTTCTTC; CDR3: CASRLSRNEQFF
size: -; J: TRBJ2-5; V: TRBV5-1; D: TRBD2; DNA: TGCGCCAGCAGCTTGGAACCGGGGGGGCTCCAAGAGACCCAGTACTTC; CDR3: CASSLEPGGLQETQYF
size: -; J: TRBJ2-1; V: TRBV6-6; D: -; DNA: TGTGCCAGCAGTTACCGGGGACACCAAGCCAATGAGCAGTTCTTC; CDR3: CASSYRGHQANEQFF
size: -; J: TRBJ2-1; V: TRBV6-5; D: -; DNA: TGTGCCAGCAGCCGGGATGGGGGTCAAGTCAATGAGCAGTTCTTC; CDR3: CASSRDGGQVNEQFF
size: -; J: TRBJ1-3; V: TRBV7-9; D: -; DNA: TGTGCCAGCAGCTTAGTTGGGGGCTCCTCTGGAAACACCATATATTTT; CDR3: CASSLVGGSSGNTIYF
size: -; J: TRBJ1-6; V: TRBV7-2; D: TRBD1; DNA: TGTGCCAGCAGCTTCCGGGACAGGGCTTCACCCCTCCACTTT; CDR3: CASSFRDRASPLHF
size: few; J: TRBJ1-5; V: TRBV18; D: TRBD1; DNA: TGTGCCAGCTCAGAGGGGGCGAGCAATCAGCCCCAGCATTTT; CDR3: CASSEGASNQPQHF
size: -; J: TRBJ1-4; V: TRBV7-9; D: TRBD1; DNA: TGTGCCAGCAGACCTTCCGGGACAGGGTTTGGGAAACTGTTTTTT; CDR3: CASRPSGTGFGKLFF
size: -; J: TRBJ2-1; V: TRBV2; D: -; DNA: TGTGCCAGCAGTGCCGTAGTGAGCTCCTACAATGAGCAGTTCTTC; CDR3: CASSAVVSSYNEQFF
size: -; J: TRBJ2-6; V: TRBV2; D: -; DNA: TGTGCCAGCAGTGAAGGGGCCAACGTCCTGACTTTC; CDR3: CASSEGANVLTF
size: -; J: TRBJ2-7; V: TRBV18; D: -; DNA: TGTGCCAGCTCACCACCTAGCTCCTACGAGCAGTACTTC; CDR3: CASSPPSSYEQYF
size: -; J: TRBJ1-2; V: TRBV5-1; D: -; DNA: TGCGCCAGCAGCTCGGGGGCCGGCTCGGGCGGCTACACCTTC; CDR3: CASSSGAGSGGYTF
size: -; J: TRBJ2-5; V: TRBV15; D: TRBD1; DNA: TGTGCCACCAGCCGCACGGGACAGCTTCTGGAGACCCAGTACTTC; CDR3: CATSRTGQLLETQYF
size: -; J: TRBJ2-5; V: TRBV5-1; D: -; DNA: TGCGCCAGCAGCTCTCTTGCACGAGGGGAGACCCAGTACTTC; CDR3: CASSSLARGETQYF
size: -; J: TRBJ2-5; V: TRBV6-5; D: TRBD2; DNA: TGTGCCAGCAGCCCCCCGGGAGGGGGGGGCGAGACCCAGTACTTC; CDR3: CASSPPGGGGETQYF
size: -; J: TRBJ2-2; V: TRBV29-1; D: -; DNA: TGCAGCGTAAAGACAGGGAGGTCCGGGGAGCTGTTTTTT; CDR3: CSVKTGRSGELFF
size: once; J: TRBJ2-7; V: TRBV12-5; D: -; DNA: TGTGCTAGTGGGACCACAGGCGATAGCTCCTACGAGCAGTACTTC; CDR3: CASGTTGDSSYEQYF
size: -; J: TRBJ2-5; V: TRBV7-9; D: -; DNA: TGTGCCAGCAGCCAGACGACAGCGTACCAAGAGACCCAGTACTTC; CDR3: CASSQTTAYQETQYF
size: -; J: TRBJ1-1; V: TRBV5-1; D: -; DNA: TGCGCCAGCAGCTACGCCGAGTTGAACACTGAAGCTTTCTTT; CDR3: CASSYAELNTEAFF
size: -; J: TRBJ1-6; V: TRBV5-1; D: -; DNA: TGCGCCAGCAGCTTGGACGGAGGGAGATCACCCCTCCACTTT; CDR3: CASSLDGGRSPLHF
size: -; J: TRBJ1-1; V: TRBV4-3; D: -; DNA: TGCGCCAGCAGCGCACAGTTGGACCTATTAACGGCCGGGACTGAAGCTTTCTTT; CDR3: CASSAQLDLLTAGTEAFF
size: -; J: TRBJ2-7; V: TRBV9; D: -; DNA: TGTGCCAGCAGCGTAGGGGCCGTAGACGAGCAGTACTTC; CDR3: CASSVGAVDEQYF
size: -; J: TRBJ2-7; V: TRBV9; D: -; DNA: TGTGCCAGCAGCGTATCGGCTAGTAGCTCCTACGAGCAGTACTTC; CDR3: CASSVSASSSYEQYF